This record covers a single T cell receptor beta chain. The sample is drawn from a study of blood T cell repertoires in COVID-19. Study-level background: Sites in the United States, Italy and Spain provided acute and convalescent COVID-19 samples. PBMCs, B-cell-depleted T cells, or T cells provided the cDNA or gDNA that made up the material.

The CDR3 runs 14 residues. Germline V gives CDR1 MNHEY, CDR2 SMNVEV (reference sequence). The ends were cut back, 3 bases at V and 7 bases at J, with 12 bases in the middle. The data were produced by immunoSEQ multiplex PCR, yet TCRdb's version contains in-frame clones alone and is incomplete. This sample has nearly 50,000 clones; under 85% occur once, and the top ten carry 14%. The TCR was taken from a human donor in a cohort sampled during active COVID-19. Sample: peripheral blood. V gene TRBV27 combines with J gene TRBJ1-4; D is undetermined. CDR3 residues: CASSLTRISEKLFF. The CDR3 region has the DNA TGTGCCAGCAGTTTGACCAGGATCAGTGAAAAACTGTTTTTT.